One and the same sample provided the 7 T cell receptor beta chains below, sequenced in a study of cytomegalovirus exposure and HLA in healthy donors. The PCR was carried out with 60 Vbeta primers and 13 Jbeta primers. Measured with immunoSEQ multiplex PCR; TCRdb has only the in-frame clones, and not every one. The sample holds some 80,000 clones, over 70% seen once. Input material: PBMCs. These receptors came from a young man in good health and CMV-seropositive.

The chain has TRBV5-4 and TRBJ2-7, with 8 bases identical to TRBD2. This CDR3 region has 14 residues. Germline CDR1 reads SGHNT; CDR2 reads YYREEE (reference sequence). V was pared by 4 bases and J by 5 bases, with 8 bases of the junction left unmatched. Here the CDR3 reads CASSGREERNEQYF. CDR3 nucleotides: TGTGCCAGCAGCGGGCGGGAGGAGCGGAACGAGCAGTACTTC.

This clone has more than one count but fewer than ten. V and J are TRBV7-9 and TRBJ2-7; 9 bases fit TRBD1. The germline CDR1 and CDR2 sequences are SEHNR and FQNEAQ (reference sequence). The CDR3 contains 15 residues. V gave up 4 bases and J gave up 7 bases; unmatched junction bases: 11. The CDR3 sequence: CASSSQQGAALEQYF. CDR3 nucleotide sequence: TGTGCCAGCAGCTCACAACAGGGGGCAGCTTTAGAGCAGTACTTC.

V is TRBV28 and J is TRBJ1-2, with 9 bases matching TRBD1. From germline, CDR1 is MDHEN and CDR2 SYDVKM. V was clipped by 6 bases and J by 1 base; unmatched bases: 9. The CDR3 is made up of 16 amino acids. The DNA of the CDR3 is TGTGCCAGCAGAAAGGACAGGGGTGGGTATAACTATGGCTACACCTTC. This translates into CASRKDRGGYNYGYTF.

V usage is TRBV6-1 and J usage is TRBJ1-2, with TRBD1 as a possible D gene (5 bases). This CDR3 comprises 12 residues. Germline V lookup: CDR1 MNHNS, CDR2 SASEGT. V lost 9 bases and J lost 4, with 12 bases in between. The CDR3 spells CASFDRVYGYTF. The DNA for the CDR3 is TGTGCCAGTTTCGACAGAGTCTATGGCTACACCTTC.

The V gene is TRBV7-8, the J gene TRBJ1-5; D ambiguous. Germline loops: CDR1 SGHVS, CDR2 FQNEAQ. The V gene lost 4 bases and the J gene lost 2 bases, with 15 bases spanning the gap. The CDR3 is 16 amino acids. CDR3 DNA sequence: TGTGCCAGCAGCTCAGCGACTTCACCTCGCAATCAGCCCCAGCATTTT. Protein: CASSSATSPRNQPQHF.

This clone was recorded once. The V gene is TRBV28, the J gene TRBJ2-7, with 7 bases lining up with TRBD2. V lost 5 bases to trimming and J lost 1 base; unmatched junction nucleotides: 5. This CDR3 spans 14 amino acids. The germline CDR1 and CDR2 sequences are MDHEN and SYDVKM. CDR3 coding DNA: TGTGCCAGCAGTCCGGGGGGTAGTTCCTACGAGCAGTACTTC. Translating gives CASSPGGSSYEQYF.

The CDR3 bases are TGTGCCAGCAGTTACTCGACAGGACAGGGGCCCGGCTACACCTTC. As protein: CASSYSTGQGPGYTF. The chain couples TRBV6-5 to TRBJ1-2; 9 positions match TRBD1. The CDR3 sequence is 15 residues long. Germline CDR1 reads MNHEY; CDR2 reads SVGAGI. J gave up 8 bases and V 0 bases, and 7 bases lay outside the gene matches.